This T cell receptor beta chain came from a study of T cell responses to AZD1222 COVID-19 vaccine. TCRdb's table, derived via immunoSEQ multiplex PCR, lists solely in-frame clones and lacks some. The sample records about 150,000 clones, more than 70% being singletons. Study-wide points: White British people made up most donors, females outnumbered males, and clonal diversity was possibly underestimated. Sampling that yielded the repertoires occurred only after the peak T cell response.

Germline assignment: CDR1 MNHEY and CDR2 SVGAGI. CDR3 size: 14 residues. V was shortened by 10 bases and J by 0 bases, with 16 bases between the two germline ends. Comment on this clone: Its matching antigen is unknown.

This sequence originates from an adult in good health. The sequences come from peripheral blood, collected on day 0 of AZD1222 vaccination. The chain combines TRBV6-5 with TRBJ2-7, with TRBD1 as a possible D gene (6 bases). CDR3 bases: TGTGCCACCGCAGCAACAGGGAGCTCCTACGAGCAGTACTTC. Its protein is CATAATGSSYEQYF.